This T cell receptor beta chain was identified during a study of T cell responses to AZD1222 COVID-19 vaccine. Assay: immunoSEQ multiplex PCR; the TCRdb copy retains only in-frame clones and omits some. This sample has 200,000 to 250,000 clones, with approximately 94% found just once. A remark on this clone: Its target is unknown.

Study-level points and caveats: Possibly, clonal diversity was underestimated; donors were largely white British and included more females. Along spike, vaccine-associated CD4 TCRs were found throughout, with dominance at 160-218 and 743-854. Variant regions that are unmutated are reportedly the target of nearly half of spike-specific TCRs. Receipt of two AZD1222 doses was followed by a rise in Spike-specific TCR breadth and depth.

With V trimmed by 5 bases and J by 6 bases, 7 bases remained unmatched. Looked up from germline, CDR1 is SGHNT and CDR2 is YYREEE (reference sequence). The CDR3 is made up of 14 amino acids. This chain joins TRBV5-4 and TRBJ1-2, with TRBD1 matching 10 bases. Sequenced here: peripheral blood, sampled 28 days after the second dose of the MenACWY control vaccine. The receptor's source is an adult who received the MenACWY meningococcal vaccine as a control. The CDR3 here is CASRFETGGDGYTF. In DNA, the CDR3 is TGTGCCAGCAGATTCGAGACAGGGGGCGATGGCTACACCTTC. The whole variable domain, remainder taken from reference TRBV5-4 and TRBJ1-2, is ETGVTQSPTHLIKTRGQQVTLRCSSQSGHNTVSWYQQALGQGPQFIFQYYREEENGRGNFPPRFSGLQFPNYSSELNVNALELDDSALYLCASRFETGGDGYTFGSGTRLTVV.